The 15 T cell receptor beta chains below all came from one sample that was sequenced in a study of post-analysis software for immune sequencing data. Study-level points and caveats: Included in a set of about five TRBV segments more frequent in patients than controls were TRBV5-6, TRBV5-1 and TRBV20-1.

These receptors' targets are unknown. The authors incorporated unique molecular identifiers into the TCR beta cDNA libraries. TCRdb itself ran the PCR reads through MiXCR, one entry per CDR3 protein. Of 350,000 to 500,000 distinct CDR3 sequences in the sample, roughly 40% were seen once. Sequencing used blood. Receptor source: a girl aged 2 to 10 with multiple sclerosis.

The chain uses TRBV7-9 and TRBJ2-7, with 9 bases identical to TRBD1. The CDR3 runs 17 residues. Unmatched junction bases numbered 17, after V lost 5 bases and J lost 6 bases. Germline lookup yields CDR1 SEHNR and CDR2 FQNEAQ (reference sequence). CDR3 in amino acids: CASSSMRVGTGQREQYF. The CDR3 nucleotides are TGTGCCAGCAGCAGCATGAGGGTAGGGACAGGGCAGCGCGAGCAGTACTTC.

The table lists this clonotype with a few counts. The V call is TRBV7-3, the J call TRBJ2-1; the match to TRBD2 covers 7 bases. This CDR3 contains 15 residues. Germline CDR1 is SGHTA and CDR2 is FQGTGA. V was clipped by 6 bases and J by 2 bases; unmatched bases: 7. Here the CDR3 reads CASRKASGTYNEQFF. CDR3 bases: TGTGCCAGCAGAAAGGCTAGCGGAACCTACAATGAGCAGTTCTTC.

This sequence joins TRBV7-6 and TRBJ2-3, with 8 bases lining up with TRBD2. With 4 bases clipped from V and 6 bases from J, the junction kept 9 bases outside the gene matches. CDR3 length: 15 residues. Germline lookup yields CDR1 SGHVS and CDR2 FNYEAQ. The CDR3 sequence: CASSSEAGVGDTQYF. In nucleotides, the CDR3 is TGTGCCAGCAGCTCCGAAGCGGGGGTCGGGGATACGCAGTATTTT. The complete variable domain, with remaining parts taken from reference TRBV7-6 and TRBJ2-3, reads GAGVSQSPRYKVTKRGQDVALRCDPISGHVSLYWYRQALGQGPEFLTYFNYEAQQDKSGLPNDRFSAERPEGSISTLTIQRTEQRDSAMYRCASSSEAGVGDTQYFGPGTRLTVL.

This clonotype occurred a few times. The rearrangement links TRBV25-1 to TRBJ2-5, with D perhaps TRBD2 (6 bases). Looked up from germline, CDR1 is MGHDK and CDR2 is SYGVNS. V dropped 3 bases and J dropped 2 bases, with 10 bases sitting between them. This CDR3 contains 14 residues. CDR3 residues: CASSDVGGQETQYF. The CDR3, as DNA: TGTGCCAGCAGTGACGTGGGGGGACAAGAGACCCAGTACTTC.

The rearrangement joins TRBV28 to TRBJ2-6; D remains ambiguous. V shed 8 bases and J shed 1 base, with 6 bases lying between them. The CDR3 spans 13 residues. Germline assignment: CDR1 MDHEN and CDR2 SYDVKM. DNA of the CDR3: TGTGCCAGCTGCCTTTCTGGGGCCAACGTCCTGACTTTC. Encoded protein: CASCLSGANVLTF.

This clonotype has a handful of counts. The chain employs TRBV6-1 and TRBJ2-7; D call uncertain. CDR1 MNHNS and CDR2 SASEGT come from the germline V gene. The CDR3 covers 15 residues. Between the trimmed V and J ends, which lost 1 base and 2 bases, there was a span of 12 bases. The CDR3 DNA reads TGTGCCAGCAGTGAAGTGCAGACCGACCCCTACGAGCAGTACTTC. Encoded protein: CASSEVQTDPYEQYF.

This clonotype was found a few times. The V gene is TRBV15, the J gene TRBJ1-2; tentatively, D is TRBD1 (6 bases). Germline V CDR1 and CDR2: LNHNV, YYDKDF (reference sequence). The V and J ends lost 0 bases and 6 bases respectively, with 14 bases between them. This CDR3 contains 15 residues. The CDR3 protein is CATSRDRAGAHGYTF. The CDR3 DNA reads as TGTGCCACCAGCAGAGATAGGGCAGGGGCCCATGGCTACACCTTC. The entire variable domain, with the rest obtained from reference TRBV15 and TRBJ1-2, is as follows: DAMVIQNPRYQVTQFGKPVTLSCSQTLNHNVMYWYQQKSSQAPKLLFHYYDKDFNNEADTPDNFQSRRPNTSFCFLDIRSPGLGDTAMYLCATSRDRAGAHGYTFGSGTRLTVV.

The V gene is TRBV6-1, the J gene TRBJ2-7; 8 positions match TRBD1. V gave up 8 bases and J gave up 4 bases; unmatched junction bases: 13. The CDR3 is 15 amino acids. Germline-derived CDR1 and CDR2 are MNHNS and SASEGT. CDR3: CASYPSTGEWYEQYF. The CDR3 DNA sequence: TGTGCCAGCTACCCTTCGACAGGGGAGTGGTACGAGCAGTACTTC.

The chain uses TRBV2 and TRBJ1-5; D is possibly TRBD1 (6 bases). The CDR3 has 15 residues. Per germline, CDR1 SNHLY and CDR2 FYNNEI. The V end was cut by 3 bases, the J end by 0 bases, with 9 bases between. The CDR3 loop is CASSERTDSNQPQHF. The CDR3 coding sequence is TGTGCCAGCAGTGAGAGGACAGATAGCAATCAGCCCCAGCATTTT.

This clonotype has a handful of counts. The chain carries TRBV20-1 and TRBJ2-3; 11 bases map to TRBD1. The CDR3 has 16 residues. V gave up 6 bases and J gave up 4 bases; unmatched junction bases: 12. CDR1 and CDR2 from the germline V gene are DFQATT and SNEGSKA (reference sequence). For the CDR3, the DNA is TGCAGTGCCCCGACGGGGGGACAGGGGGGGGCAGATACGCAGTATTTT. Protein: CSAPTGGQGGADTQYF.

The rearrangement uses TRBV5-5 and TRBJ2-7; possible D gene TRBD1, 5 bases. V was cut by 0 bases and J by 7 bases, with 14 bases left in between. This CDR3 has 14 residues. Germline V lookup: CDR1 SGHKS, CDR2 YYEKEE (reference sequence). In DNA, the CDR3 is TGTGCCAGCAGCTTGGAGGACATAAACTTGGAGCAGTACTTC. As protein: CASSLEDINLEQYF.

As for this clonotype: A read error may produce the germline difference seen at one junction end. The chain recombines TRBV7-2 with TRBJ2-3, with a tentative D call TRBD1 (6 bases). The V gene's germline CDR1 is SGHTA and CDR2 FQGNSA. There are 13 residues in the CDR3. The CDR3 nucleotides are TGTGCCAACAGCGCGCAGGGGTTTGGTACGCAGTATTTT. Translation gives CANSAQGFGTQYF.

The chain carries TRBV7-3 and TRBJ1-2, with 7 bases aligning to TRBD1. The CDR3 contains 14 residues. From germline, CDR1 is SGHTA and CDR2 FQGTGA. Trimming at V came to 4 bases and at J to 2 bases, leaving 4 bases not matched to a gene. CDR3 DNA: TGTGCCAGCAGCTCCCAACAGGGGAACTATGGCTACACCTTC. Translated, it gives CASSSQQGNYGYTF.

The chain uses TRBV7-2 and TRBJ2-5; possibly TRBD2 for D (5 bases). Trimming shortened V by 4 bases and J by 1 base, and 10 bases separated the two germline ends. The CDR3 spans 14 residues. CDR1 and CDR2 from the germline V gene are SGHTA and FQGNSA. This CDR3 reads CASSYSATQETQYF. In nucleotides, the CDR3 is TGTGCCAGCAGCTATAGCGCGACCCAAGAGACCCAGTACTTC.

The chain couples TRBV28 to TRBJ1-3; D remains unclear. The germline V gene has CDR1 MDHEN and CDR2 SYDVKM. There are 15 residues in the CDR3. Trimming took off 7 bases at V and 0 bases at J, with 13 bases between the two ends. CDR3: CASTARSPSGNTIYF. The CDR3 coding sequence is TGTGCCAGCACGGCAAGGAGTCCCTCTGGAAACACCATATATTTT.